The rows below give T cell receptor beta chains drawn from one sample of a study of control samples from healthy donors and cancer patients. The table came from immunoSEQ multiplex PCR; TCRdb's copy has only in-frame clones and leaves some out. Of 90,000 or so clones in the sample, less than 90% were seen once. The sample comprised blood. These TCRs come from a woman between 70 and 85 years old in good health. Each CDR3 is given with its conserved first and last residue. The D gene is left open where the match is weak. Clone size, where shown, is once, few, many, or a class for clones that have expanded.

CDR3 protein: CASSLQGPHTEAFF
CDR3 DNA: TGCGCCAGCAGCTTGCAGGGGCCTCACACTGAAGCTTTCTTT
J gene: TRBJ1-1
clone size: .
V gene: TRBV5-1
D gene: .

CDR3 protein: CASSQYRATEAFF
CDR3 DNA: TGTGCCAGCAGCCAATACAGAGCCACTGAAGCTTTCTTT
J gene: TRBJ1-1
clone size: .
V gene: TRBV14
D gene: .

CDR3 protein: CASSLRGSYGYTF
CDR3 DNA: TGTGCCAGCAGCTTGCGCGGAAGCTATGGCTACACCTTC
J gene: TRBJ1-2
clone size: .
V gene: TRBV5-4
D gene: .

CDR3 protein: CASSTLRGPLDPEAFF
CDR3 DNA: TGTGCCAGCAGTACTTTGAGGGGACCCCTAGATCCTGAAGCTTTCTTT
J gene: TRBJ1-1
clone size: .
V gene: TRBV6-2/TRBV6-3
D gene: .

CDR3 protein: CASSPSSHPETQYF
CDR3 DNA: TGTGCCAGCAGCCCCTCCTCACATCCGGAGACCCAGTACTTC
J gene: TRBJ2-5
clone size: once
V gene: TRBV7-8
D gene: .

CDR3 protein: CASRDRAMNTEAFF
CDR3 DNA: TGTGCCAGCCGGGACAGGGCAATGAACACTGAAGCTTTCTTT
J gene: TRBJ1-1
clone size: .
V gene: TRBV6-5
D gene: TRBD1

CDR3 protein: CASSLTDRESNEKLFF
CDR3 DNA: TGTGCCAGCAGCCTCACGGACAGGGAGTCTAATGAAAAACTGTTTTTT
J gene: TRBJ1-4
clone size: .
V gene: TRBV5-6
D gene: TRBD1

CDR3 protein: CASSKSSGYAQETQYF
CDR3 DNA: TGTGCCAGCAGCAAGTCTAGCGGATATGCCCAAGAGACCCAGTACTTC
J gene: TRBJ2-5
clone size: .
V gene: TRBV5-6
D gene: TRBD2

CDR3 protein: CASSLLFPLEGQPQHF
CDR3 DNA: TGTGCCAGCAGTTTATTGTTCCCACTGGAGGGGCAGCCCCAGCATTTT
J gene: TRBJ1-5
clone size: .
V gene: TRBV27
D gene: .

CDR3 protein: CASSLEGLAADTQYF
CDR3 DNA: TGTGCCAGCAGCTTGGAGGGACTAGCAGCGGATACGCAGTATTTT
J gene: TRBJ2-3
clone size: .
V gene: TRBV5-5
D gene: TRBD2

CDR3 protein: CASSLARDTDTQYF
CDR3 DNA: TGTGCCAGCAGCTTAGCGAGGGACACAGATACGCAGTATTTT
J gene: TRBJ2-3
clone size: .
V gene: TRBV11-3
D gene: .

CDR3 protein: CASSPARLATQETQYF
CDR3 DNA: TGTGCCAGCAGCCCCGCCAGACTAGCGACTCAAGAGACCCAGTACTTC
J gene: TRBJ2-5
clone size: few
V gene: TRBV11-2
D gene: TRBD2

CDR3 protein: CASSVGGQNTEAFF
CDR3 DNA: TGTGCCAGCAGCGTCGGGGGACAGAACACTGAAGCTTTCTTT
J gene: TRBJ1-1
clone size: .
V gene: TRBV9
D gene: .

CDR3 protein: CASSQGEAGNTIYF
CDR3 DNA: TGTGCCAGCAGCCAAGGAGAAGCCGGAAACACCATATATTTT
J gene: TRBJ1-3
clone size: .
V gene: TRBV3-1/TRBV3-2
D gene: .

CDR3 protein: CASSPLGGDRQETQYF
CDR3 DNA: TGCGCCAGCAGCCCCCTCGGGGGGGACAGACAAGAGACCCAGTACTTC
J gene: TRBJ2-5
clone size: .
V gene: TRBV10-1
D gene: .

CDR3 protein: CASSETLATNEKLFF
CDR3 DNA: TGTGCCAGCAGTGAAACTCTTGCAACTAATGAAAAACTGTTTTTT
J gene: TRBJ1-4
clone size: .
V gene: TRBV6-1
D gene: .

CDR3 protein: CATKSSGTTSTEAFF
CDR3 DNA: TGTGCCACGAAGTCGTCCGGGACAACCAGCACTGAAGCTTTCTTT
J gene: TRBJ1-1
clone size: .
V gene: TRBV6-5
D gene: .

CDR3 protein: CASSTSGTSGDTQYF
CDR3 DNA: TGTGCCAGCAGCACAAGCGGGACTAGCGGTGATACGCAGTATTTT
J gene: TRBJ2-3
clone size: few
V gene: TRBV9
D gene: TRBD2

CDR3 protein: CASSAGQGKVFF
CDR3 DNA: TGTGCCAGCAGTGCAGGACAGGGGAAGGTGTTTTTT
J gene: TRBJ2-2
clone size: .
V gene: TRBV6-6
D gene: TRBD1

CDR3 protein: CSASGSGGSGANVLTF
CDR3 DNA: TGCAGTGCTAGTGGTAGCGGGGGGTCTGGGGCCAACGTCCTGACTTTC
J gene: TRBJ2-6
clone size: few
V gene: TRBV20-1
D gene: TRBD2

CDR3 protein: CASSRGQINEKLFF
CDR3 DNA: TGTGCCAGCAGTCGTGGACAAATTAATGAAAAACTGTTTTTT
J gene: TRBJ1-4
clone size: .
V gene: TRBV6-5
D gene: .

CDR3 protein: CASSLGESSYNSPLHF
CDR3 DNA: TGTGCCAGCAGCTTGGGGGAGAGCTCCTATAATTCACCCCTCCACTTT
J gene: TRBJ1-6
clone size: .
V gene: TRBV5-8
D gene: .

CDR3 protein: CATSGGLAGRDEQFF
CDR3 DNA: TGTGCCACATCCGGGGGACTAGCGGGAAGGGATGAGCAGTTCTTC
J gene: TRBJ2-1
clone size: once
V gene: TRBV2
D gene: TRBD2

CDR3 protein: CASSLTGGFEAEAFF
CDR3 DNA: TGTGCCAGCAGTTTGACAGGGGGCTTTGAAGCTGAAGCTTTCTTT
J gene: TRBJ1-1
clone size: once
V gene: TRBV7-2
D gene: TRBD1

CDR3 protein: CASSLDGFTGTEAFF
CDR3 DNA: TGCGCCAGCAGCTTGGACGGGTTTACGGGGACTGAAGCTTTCTTT
J gene: TRBJ1-1
clone size: .
V gene: TRBV5-1
D gene: .

CDR3 protein: CSVDQFSGGDYGYTF
CDR3 DNA: TGCAGCGTTGATCAATTCTCAGGAGGGGACTATGGCTACACCTTC
J gene: TRBJ1-2
clone size: .
V gene: TRBV29-1
D gene: .

CDR3 protein: CASSVVEGVTDTQYF
CDR3 DNA: TGTGCCAGCAGCGTAGTTGAGGGGGTTACAGATACGCAGTATTTT
J gene: TRBJ2-3
clone size: .
V gene: TRBV9
D gene: .

CDR3 protein: CASSLGFRTSNEQYF
CDR3 DNA: TGTGCCAGCAGCTTAGGTTTCAGGACCTCCAACGAGCAGTACTTC
J gene: TRBJ2-7
clone size: .
V gene: TRBV7-8
D gene: .

CDR3 protein: CASSFGTGGNSPLHF
CDR3 DNA: TGTGCCAGCAGTTTCGGGACAGGGGGTAATTCACCCCTCCACTTT
J gene: TRBJ1-6
clone size: .
V gene: TRBV27
D gene: TRBD1

CDR3 protein: CASSYTMGVAFF
CDR3 DNA: TGTGCCAGCAGTTACACAATGGGTGTAGCTTTCTTT
J gene: TRBJ1-1
clone size: once
V gene: TRBV6-6
D gene: .

CDR3 protein: CASSEAGTGDEKLFF
CDR3 DNA: TGTGCCAGCAGTGAAGCCGGGACAGGGGATGAAAAACTGTTTTTT
J gene: TRBJ1-4
clone size: .
V gene: TRBV6-1
D gene: TRBD1

CDR3 protein: CASSEEGGTEAFF
CDR3 DNA: TGTGCCAGCAGTGAAGAAGGAGGCACTGAAGCTTTCTTT
J gene: TRBJ1-1
clone size: once
V gene: TRBV2
D gene: .

CDR3 protein: CASSLGMETQYF
CDR3 DNA: TGTGCCAGCAGCTTAGGAATGGAGACCCAGTACTTC
J gene: TRBJ2-5
clone size: once
V gene: TRBV7-9
D gene: .

CDR3 protein: CAWRGQGAWSNQPQHF
CDR3 DNA: TGTGCCTGGAGGGGACAGGGGGCGTGGAGCAATCAGCCCCAGCATTTT
J gene: TRBJ1-5
clone size: few
V gene: TRBV30
D gene: TRBD1

CDR3 protein: CAWSVGQRAFF
CDR3 DNA: TGTGCCTGGAGTGTAGGGCAGAGAGCTTTCTTT
J gene: TRBJ1-1
clone size: few
V gene: TRBV30
D gene: .

CDR3 protein: CASSQGETGKETQYF
CDR3 DNA: TGTGCCAGCAGCCAAGGAGAGACGGGGAAAGAGACCCAGTACTTC
J gene: TRBJ2-5
clone size: .
V gene: TRBV14
D gene: .

CDR3 protein: CASSRRDEGYTEAFF
CDR3 DNA: TGCGCCAGCAGCAGAAGGGACGAGGGATACACTGAAGCTTTCTTT
J gene: TRBJ1-1
clone size: few
V gene: TRBV5-1
D gene: .

CDR3 protein: CASSTGLGSSYEQYF
CDR3 DNA: TGTGCCAGCAGCACAGGGCTTGGGAGCTCCTACGAGCAGTACTTC
J gene: TRBJ2-7
clone size: .
V gene: TRBV7-3
D gene: .

CDR3 protein: CASSQWDSNSIQYF
CDR3 DNA: TGTGCCAGCAGCCAATGGGACAGCAATAGCATTCAGTACTTC
J gene: TRBJ2-4
clone size: .
V gene: TRBV16
D gene: TRBD1